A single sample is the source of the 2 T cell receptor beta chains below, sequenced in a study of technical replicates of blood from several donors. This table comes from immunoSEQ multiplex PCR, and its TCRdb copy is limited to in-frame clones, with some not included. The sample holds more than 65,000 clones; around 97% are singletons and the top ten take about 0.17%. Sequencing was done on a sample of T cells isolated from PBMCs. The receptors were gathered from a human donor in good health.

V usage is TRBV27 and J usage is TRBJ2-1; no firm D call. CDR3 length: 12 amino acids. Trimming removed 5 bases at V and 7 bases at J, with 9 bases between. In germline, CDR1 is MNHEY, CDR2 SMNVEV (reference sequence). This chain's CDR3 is CASSLSINEQFF. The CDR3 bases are TGTGCCAGCAGTCTTTCTATTAATGAGCAGTTCTTC.

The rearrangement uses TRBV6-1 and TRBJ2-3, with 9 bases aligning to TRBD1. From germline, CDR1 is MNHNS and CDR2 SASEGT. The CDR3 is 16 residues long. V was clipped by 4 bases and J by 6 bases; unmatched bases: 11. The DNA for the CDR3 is TGTGCCAGCAGTGGGGGTAAACAGGGGGCTTGGGATACGCAGTATTTT. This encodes CASSGGKQGAWDTQYF.